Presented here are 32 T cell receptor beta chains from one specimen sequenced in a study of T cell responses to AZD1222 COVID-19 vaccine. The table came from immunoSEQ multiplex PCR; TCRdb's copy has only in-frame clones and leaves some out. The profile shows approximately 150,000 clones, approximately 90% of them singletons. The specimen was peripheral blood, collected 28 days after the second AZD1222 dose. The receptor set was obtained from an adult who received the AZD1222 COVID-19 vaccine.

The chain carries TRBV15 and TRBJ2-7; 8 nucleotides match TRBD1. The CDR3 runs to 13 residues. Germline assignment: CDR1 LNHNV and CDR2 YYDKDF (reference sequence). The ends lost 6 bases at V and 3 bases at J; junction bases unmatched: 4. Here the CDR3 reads CATRLQGVYEQYF. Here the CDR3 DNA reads TGTGCCACCAGATTACAGGGGGTCTACGAGCAGTACTTC.

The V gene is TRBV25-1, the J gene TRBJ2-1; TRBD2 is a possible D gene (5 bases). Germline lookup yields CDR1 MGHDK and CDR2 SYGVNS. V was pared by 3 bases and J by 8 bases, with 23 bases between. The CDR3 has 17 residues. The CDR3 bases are TGTGCCAGCAGTGATAGGGCAGGAGGAGGTGGTGGGGATGAGCAGTTCTTC. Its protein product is CASSDRAGGGGGDEQFF.

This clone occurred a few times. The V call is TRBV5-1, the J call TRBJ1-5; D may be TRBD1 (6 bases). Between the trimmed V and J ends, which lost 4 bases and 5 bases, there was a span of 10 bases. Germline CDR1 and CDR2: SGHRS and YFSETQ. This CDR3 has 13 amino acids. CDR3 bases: TGCGCCAGCAGCCAGAACAGGGATCAGCCCCAGCATTTT. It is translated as CASSQNRDQPQHF.

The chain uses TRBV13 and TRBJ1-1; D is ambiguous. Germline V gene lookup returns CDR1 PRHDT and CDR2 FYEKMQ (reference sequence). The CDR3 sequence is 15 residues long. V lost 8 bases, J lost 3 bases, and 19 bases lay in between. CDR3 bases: TGTGCCAGCCGAGAAAGGACGGGCCCTTACACTGAAGCTTTCTTT. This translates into CASRERTGPYTEAFF.

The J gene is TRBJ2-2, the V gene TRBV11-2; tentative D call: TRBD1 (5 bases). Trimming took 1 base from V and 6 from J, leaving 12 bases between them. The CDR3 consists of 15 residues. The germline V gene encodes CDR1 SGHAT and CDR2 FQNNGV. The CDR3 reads CASSLGTLTSGELFF. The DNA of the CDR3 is TGTGCCAGCAGCTTAGGGACATTGACGTCCGGGGAGCTGTTTTTT.

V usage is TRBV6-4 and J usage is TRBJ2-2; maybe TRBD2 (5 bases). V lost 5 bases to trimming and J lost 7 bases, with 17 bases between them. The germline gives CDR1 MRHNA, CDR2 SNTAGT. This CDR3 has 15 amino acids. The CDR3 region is CASSSDSVSGGELFF. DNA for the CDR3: TGTGCCAGCAGTTCGGACTCAGTCTCGGGCGGGGAGCTGTTTTTT.

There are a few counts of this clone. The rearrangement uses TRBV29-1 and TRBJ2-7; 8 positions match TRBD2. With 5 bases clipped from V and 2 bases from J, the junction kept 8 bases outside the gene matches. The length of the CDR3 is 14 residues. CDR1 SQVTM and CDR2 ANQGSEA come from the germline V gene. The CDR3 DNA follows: TGCAGCGTTAGGACTAGCCCAATTACCTACGAGCAGTACTTC. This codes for CSVRTSPITYEQYF.

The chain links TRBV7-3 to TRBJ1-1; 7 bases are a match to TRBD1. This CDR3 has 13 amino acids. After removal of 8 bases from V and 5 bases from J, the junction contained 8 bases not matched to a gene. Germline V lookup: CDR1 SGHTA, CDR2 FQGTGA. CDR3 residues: CASGEQGRTEAFF. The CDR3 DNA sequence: TGTGCCAGCGGCGAACAGGGGAGGACTGAAGCTTTCTTT.

The CDR3 sequence is CASSQGSRTDTQYF. CDR3 DNA: TGTGCCAGCAGTCAGGGGTCTAGAACAGATACGCAGTATTTT. This chain connects TRBV7-3 to TRBJ2-3; possible D gene TRBD1, 6 bases. This CDR3 spans 14 amino acids. The V end was cut by 6 bases, the J end by 3 bases, with 13 bases between. Germline CDR1 and CDR2: SGHTA and FQGTGA.

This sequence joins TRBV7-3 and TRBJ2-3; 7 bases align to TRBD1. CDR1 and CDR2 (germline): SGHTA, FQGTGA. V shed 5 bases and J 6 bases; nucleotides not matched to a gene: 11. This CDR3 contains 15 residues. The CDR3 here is CASSTEQGPPDTQYF. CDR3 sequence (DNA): TGTGCCAGCAGCACCGAACAGGGGCCTCCTGATACGCAGTATTTT.

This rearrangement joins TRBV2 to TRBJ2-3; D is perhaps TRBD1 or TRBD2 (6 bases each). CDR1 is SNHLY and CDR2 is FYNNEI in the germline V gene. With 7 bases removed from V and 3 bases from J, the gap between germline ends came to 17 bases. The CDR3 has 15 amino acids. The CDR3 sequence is CASKPPGARTDTQYF. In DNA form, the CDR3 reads TGTGCCAGCAAGCCCCCGGGGGCGCGGACAGATACGCAGTATTTT.

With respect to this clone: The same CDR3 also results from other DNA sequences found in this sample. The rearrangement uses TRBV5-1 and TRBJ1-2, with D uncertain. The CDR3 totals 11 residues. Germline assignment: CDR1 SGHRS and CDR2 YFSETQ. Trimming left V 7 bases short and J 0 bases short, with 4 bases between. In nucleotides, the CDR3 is TGCGCCAGCGGATCTAACTATGGCTACACCTTC. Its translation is CASGSNYGYTF.

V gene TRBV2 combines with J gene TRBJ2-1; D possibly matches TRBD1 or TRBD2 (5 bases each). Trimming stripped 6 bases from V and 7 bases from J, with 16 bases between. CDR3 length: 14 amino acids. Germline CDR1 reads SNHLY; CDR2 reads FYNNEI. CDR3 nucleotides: TGTGCCAGCAGGGGGGTTGAGGGCGGAAATGAGCAGTTCTTC. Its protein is CASRGVEGGNEQFF. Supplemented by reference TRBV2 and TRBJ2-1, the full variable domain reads EPEVTQTPSHQVTQMGQEVILRCVPISNHLYFYWYRQILGQKVEFLVSFYNNEISEKSEIFDDQFSVERPDGSNFTLKIRSTKLEDSAMYFCASRGVEGGNEQFFGPGTRLTVL.

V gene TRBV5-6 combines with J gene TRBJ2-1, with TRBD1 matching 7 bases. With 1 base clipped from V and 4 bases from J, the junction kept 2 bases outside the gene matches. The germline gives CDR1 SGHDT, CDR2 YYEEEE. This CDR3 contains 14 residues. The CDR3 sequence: CASSLRGLYNEQFF. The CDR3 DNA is TGTGCCAGCAGCTTGAGGGGGCTTTACAATGAGCAGTTCTTC.

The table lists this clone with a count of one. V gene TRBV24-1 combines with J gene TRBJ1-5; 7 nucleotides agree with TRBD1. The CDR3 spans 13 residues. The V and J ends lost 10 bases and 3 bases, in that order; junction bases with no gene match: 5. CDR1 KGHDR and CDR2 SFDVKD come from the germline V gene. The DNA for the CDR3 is TGTGCCACGCAAGGGGGCCACAATCAGCCCCAGCATTTT. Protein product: CATQGGHNQPQHF.

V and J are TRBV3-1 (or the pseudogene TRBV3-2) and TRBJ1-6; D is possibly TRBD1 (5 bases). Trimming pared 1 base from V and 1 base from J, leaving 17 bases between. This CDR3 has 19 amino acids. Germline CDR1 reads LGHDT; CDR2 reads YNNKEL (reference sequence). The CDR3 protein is CASSQAFRRGASYNSPLHF. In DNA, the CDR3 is TGTGCCAGCAGCCAAGCTTTTAGGAGGGGCGCGTCCTATAATTCACCCCTCCACTTT.

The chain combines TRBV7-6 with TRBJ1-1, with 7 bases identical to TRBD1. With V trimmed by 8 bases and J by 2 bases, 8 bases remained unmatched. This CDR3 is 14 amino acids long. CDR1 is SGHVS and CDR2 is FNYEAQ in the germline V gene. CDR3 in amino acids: CASAFGTENTEAFF. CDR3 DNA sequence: TGTGCCAGCGCCTTCGGGACAGAAAACACTGAAGCTTTCTTT.

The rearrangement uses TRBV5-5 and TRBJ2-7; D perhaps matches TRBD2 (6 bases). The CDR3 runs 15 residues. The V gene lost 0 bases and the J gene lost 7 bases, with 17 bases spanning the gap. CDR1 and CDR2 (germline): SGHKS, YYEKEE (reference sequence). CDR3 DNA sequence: TGTGCCAGCAGCTTGGTGTCGGGGCTAGCGTCTGAGCAGTACTTC. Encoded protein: CASSLVSGLASEQYF.

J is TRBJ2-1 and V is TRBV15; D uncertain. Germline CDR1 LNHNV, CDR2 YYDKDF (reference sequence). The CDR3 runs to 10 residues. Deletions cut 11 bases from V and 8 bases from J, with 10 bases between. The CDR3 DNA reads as TGTGCCGTCCGCAGGCATGAGCAGTTCTTC. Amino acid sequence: CAVRRHEQFF.

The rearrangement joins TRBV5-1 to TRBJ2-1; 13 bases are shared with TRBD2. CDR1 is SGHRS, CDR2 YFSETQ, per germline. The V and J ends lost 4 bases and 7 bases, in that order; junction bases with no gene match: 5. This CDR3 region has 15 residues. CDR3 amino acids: CASSGTSGTVNEQFF. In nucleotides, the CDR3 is TGCGCCAGCAGCGGGACTAGCGGGACGGTAAATGAGCAGTTCTTC.

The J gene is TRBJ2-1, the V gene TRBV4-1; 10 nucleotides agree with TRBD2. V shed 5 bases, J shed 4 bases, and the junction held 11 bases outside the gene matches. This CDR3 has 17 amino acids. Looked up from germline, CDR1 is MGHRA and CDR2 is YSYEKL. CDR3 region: CASSKGGGTSAYNEQFF. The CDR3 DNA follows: TGCGCCAGCAGCAAAGGGGGAGGGACTAGCGCTTACAATGAGCAGTTCTTC.

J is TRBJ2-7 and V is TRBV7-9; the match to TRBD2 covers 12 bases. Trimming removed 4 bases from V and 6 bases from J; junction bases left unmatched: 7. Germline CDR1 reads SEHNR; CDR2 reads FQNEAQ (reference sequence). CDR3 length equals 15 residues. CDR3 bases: TGTGCCAGCAGCTCGACTAGCGGGGGCTACCTCGAGCAGTACTTC. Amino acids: CASSSTSGGYLEQYF.

The CDR3 coding sequence is TGCGCCAGCAGCTTGGACAGGGTGGAAGACACTGAAGCTTTCTTT. Amino acid sequence: CASSLDRVEDTEAFF. The chain recombines TRBV5-1 with TRBJ1-1; D may be TRBD1 (6 bases). Trimming left V 0 bases short and J 3 bases short, with 12 bases between. This CDR3 is built from 15 residues. Germline loops: CDR1 SGHRS, CDR2 YFSETQ.

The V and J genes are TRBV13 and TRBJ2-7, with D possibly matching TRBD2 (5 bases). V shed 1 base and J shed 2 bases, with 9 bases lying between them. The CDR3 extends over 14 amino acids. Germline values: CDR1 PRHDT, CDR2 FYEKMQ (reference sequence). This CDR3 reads CASSLAGLAYEQYF. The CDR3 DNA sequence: TGTGCCAGCAGCTTAGCAGGACTCGCCTACGAGCAGTACTTC.

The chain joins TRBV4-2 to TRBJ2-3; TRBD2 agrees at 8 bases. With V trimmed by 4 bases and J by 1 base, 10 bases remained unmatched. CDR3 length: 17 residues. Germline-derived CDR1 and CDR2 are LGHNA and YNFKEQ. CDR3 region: CASSPTFGSGGTDTQYF. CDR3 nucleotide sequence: TGTGCCAGCAGCCCGACTTTTGGTAGCGGGGGCACAGATACGCAGTATTTT.

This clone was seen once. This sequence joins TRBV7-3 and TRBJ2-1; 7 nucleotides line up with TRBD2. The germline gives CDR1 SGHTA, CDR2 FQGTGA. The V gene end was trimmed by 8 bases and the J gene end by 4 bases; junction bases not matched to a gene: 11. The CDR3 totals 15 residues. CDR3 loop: CASARVTSAYNEQFF. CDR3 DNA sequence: TGTGCCAGCGCCCGCGTAACTAGCGCATACAATGAGCAGTTCTTC. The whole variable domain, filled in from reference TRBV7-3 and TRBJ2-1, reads GAGVSQTPSNKVTEKGKYVELRCDPISGHTALYWYRQSLGQGPEFLIYFQGTGAADDSGLPNDRFFAVRPEGSVSTLKIQRTERGDSAVYLCASARVTSAYNEQFFGPGTRLTVL.

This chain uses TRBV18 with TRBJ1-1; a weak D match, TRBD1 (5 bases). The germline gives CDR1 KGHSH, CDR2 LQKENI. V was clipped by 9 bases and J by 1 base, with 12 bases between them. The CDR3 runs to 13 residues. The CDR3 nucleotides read TGTGCCAGTACGGGGCAGGCGAACACTGAAGCTTTCTTT. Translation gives CASTGQANTEAFF.

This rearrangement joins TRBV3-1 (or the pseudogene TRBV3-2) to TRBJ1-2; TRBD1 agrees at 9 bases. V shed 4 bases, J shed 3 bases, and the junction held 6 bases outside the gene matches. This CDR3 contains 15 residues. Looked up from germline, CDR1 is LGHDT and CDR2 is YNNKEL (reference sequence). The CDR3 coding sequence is TGTGCCAGCAGCCTTTGGGACAGGGAAGACTATGGCTACACCTTC. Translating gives CASSLWDREDYGYTF.

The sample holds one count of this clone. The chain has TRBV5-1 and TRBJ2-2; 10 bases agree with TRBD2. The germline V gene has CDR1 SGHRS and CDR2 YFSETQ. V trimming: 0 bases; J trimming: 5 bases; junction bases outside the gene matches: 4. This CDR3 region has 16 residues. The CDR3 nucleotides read TGCGCCAGCAGCTTGGTTCCTAGCGGGAGTACCGGGGAGCTGTTTTTT. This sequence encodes CASSLVPSGSTGELFF.

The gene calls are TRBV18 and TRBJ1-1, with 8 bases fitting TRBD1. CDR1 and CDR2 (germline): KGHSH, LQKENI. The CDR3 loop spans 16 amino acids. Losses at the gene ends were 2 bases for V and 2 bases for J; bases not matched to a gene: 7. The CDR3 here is CASSPGIGQGNTEAFF. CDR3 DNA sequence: TGTGCCAGCTCACCAGGAATTGGACAGGGAAACACTGAAGCTTTCTTT.

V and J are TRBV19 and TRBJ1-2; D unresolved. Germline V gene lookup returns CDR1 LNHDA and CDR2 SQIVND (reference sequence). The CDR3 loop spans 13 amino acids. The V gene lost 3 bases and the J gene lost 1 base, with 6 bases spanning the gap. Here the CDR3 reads CASSMRGNYGYTF. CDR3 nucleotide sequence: TGTGCCAGTAGTATGCGGGGTAACTATGGCTACACCTTC.

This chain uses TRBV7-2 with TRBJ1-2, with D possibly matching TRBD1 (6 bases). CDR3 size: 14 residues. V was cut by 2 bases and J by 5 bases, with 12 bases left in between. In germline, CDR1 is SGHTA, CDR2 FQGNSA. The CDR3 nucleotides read TGTGCCAGCAGCTTACCTATACAGGGATATGGCTACACCTTC. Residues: CASSLPIQGYGYTF.